This T cell receptor beta chain originates from a study of cytomegalovirus exposure and HLA in healthy donors. General study results and limits: The study put 150 to 200 TCR beta chains on its list as cytomegalovirus-associated. The study dropped some indistinguishable V segments, TRBV6-2 and TRBV6-3 among them.

The primer mix had 60 Vbeta and 13 Jbeta primers. Using immunoSEQ multiplex PCR, the repertoire was profiled, and TCRdb retains in-frame clones only, with some absent. Here the sample spans some 140,000 clones, 79% being singletons. The CDR3 loop spans 13 amino acids. J lost 8 bases, V lost 4 bases, and 4 bases had no gene match. Germline V CDR1 and CDR2: SGHDT, YYEEEE. For this clone: Its antigen remains unidentified.

The receptor was derived from a man aged 18 to 30 in good health and CMV-seronegative. Sequences were obtained from PBMCs. J is TRBJ1-4 and V is TRBV5-6, with 8 positions matching TRBD1. The CDR3 here is CASSRDRLEKLFF. The DNA for the CDR3 is TGTGCCAGCAGCCGGGACAGGCTAGAAAAACTGTTTTTT.